Below are 10 T cell receptor beta chains sequenced from a single sample in a study of cytomegalovirus exposure and HLA in healthy donors. Use of 60 Vbeta and 13 Jbeta primers characterized the PCR. Profiled with immunoSEQ multiplex PCR; TCRdb holds only in-frame clones, not every one. Of about 160,000 clones detected, around 83% appear once; the ten largest clones hold roughly 4%. Input material: PBMCs. Receptors were obtained from a man aged 45 to 65 in good health and CMV-seropositive.

The gene calls are TRBV6-1 and TRBJ1-5; tentative D call: TRBD1 (5 bases). The CDR3 sequence is 15 residues long. Trimming removed 3 bases from V and 4 bases from J, with 13 bases in between. In germline, CDR1 is MNHNS, CDR2 SASEGT. The CDR3 bases are TGTGCCAGCAGTGACACCGACAGTTTGAATCAGCCCCAGCATTTT. Amino acids: CASSDTDSLNQPQHF.

The chain carries TRBV5-1 and TRBJ2-1, with TRBD1 identical over 7 bases. V was pared by 5 bases and J by 6 bases, with 11 bases of the junction left unmatched. CDR1 and CDR2 (germline): SGHRS, YFSETQ. There are 15 residues in the CDR3. CDR3: CASRSGTVSANEQFF. The CDR3 nucleotides are TGCGCCAGCAGATCGGGGACAGTCTCGGCCAATGAGCAGTTCTTC.

As regards this clone: Compared with germline, one end of the junction differs, possibly owing to a read error. The J gene is TRBJ2-7, the V gene TRBV11-2, with a weak D call TRBD2 (5 bases). The CDR3 runs to 16 residues. Germline assignment: CDR1 SGHAT and CDR2 FQNNGV. The chain's CDR3 is CASSFAGTRSNYGQYF. The DNA of the CDR3 is TGTGCCAGCAGCTTCGCCGGAACTAGGTCGAACTACGGGCAGTACTTC.

The rearrangement links TRBV5-1 to TRBJ2-7, with TRBD2 matching 11 bases. CDR3 length: 18 amino acids. Trimming at V came to 0 bases and at J to 2 bases, leaving 10 bases not matched to a gene. CDR1 is SGHRS and CDR2 is YFSETQ in the germline V gene. The CDR3 DNA is TGCGCCAGCAGCTTGGAGGCTAGCGGGAGGCCCCTCACCTACGAGCAGTACTTC. It specifies CASSLEASGRPLTYEQYF.

The gene calls are TRBV7-2 and TRBJ2-5; 7 nucleotides line up with TRBD2. Germline assignment: CDR1 SGHTA and CDR2 FQGNSA. The CDR3 contains 15 residues. The V segment lost 2 bases and the J segment 5 bases; nucleotides outside the gene matches: 8. CDR3 sequence (DNA): TGTGCCAGCAGCTTAATGGCGGGGGTTAGCGAGACCCAGTACTTC. Translation: CASSLMAGVSETQYF.

This clone was seen once. The J gene is TRBJ2-7, the V gene TRBV27; 13 bases fit TRBD2. The J segment lost 6 bases and the V segment lost 5 bases, leaving 4 bases of the junction unmatched. CDR1 is MNHEY, CDR2 SMNVEV, per germline (reference sequence). There are 14 residues in the CDR3. The CDR3 nucleotides read TGTGCCAGCAGTCCACGGACTAGCGGGAGCGAGCAGTACTTC. It yields the protein CASSPRTSGSEQYF.

The chain uses TRBV5-5 and TRBJ1-1; 7 nucleotides match TRBD1. Germline V gene data show CDR1 as SGHKS and CDR2 as YYEKEE (reference sequence). V lost 5 bases to trimming and J lost 2 bases; unmatched junction nucleotides: 9. This CDR3 contains 15 residues. The CDR3 spells CASRGMGQKNTEAFF. The CDR3 DNA sequence: TGTGCCAGCAGGGGGATGGGACAGAAAAACACTGAAGCTTTCTTT.

The chain links TRBV28 to TRBJ2-7; D perhaps matches TRBD1 (7 bases). Germline V gene data show CDR1 as MDHEN and CDR2 as SYDVKM. The germline V and J ends were trimmed by 3 bases and 1 base, with 10 bases remaining between them. The CDR3 runs to 14 residues. This CDR3 reads CASSLEGASYEQYF. The CDR3, as DNA: TGTGCCAGCAGTTTGGAGGGGGCTTCCTACGAGCAGTACTTC.

The chain links TRBV27 to TRBJ1-5, with D possibly matching TRBD1 (6 bases). CDR3 size: 15 residues. Trimming removed 5 bases at V and 6 bases at J, with 17 bases between. The germline V gene has CDR1 MNHEY and CDR2 SMNVEV (reference sequence). The CDR3 DNA follows: TGTGCCAGCAGTCTCTTTGACAGGAATTCTCAGCCCCAGCATTTT. Translated, it gives CASSLFDRNSQPQHF.

There are a few counts of this clone. The V call is TRBV5-8, the J call TRBJ1-1; D not resolved. Trimming pared 0 bases from V and 9 bases from J, leaving 6 bases between. Germline loops: CDR1 SGHTS, CDR2 YDEGEE. This CDR3 region has 11 residues. Here the CDR3 DNA reads TGTGCCAGCAGCTTGGCTCTACAAGCTTTCTTT. It is translated as CASSLALQAFF.